This is a list of T cell receptor beta chains from one sample in a study of T cell clonotyping in hematopoietic cell transplantation. Sequenced by immunoSEQ multiplex PCR; TCRdb stores in-frame clones only, minus some. The table shows about 9,300 clones, with 86% occurring only once. The sequencing here drew on PBMCs, taken 180 days after allogeneic stem cell transplant. These TCRs come from a human patient who had an allogeneic stem cell transplant, so the T cells may come from the graft donor. The donor label of this sample is uncertain. Some clones in this sample may be carry-over from other donors' samples. Each CDR3 is given with its conserved first and last residue. Each record gives: clone size, D gene, J gene, V gene, CDR3 DNA, CDR3 protein. A D gene is named only where the DNA matches it firmly. Clone size is given for some rows only: seen once, a few or many times, or a class if the clone is expanded.

clone size: .
D gene: TRBD1
J gene: TRBJ2-7
V gene: TRBV4-2
CDR3 DNA: TGTGCCAGCAGCCAAATAGGACAGGGAGGATACGAGCAGTACTTC
CDR3 protein: CASSQIGQGGYEQYF

clone size: .
D gene: .
J gene: TRBJ2-4
V gene: TRBV29-1
CDR3 DNA: TGCAGCGTGGGGGACGTGAACATTCAGTACTTC
CDR3 protein: CSVGDVNIQYF

clone size: .
D gene: .
J gene: TRBJ2-2
V gene: TRBV11-2
CDR3 DNA: TGTGCCAGCAGCCTCTTCCAGAACACCGGGGAGCTGTTTTTT
CDR3 protein: CASSLFQNTGELFF

clone size: .
D gene: .
J gene: TRBJ1-3
V gene: TRBV18
CDR3 DNA: TGTGCCAGCTCACGCGACAGCTCTGGAAACACCATATATTTT
CDR3 protein: CASSRDSSGNTIYF

clone size: .
D gene: .
J gene: TRBJ2-5
V gene: TRBV7-7
CDR3 DNA: TGTGCCAGCAGCGACTTACAGGACCGGGAGACCCAGTACTTC
CDR3 protein: CASSDLQDRETQYF

clone size: .
D gene: TRBD1
J gene: TRBJ1-2
V gene: TRBV30
CDR3 DNA: TGTGCCTGGAGGTTTGGTACAGGGGGGAACTATGGCTACACCTTC
CDR3 protein: CAWRFGTGGNYGYTF

clone size: .
D gene: TRBD1
J gene: TRBJ1-2
V gene: TRBV4-2
CDR3 DNA: TGTGCCAGCAGCCAAGATCCCCCTGGCGGGGACAGATATGGCTACACCTTC
CDR3 protein: CASSQDPPGGDRYGYTF

clone size: .
D gene: .
J gene: TRBJ2-2
V gene: TRBV29-1
CDR3 DNA: TGCAGCGTCCTCTGGCGGACCGGGGAGCTGTTTTTT
CDR3 protein: CSVLWRTGELFF

clone size: .
D gene: TRBD2
J gene: TRBJ2-3
V gene: TRBV4-3
CDR3 DNA: TGCGCCAGCAGCCGTACACTAGCGGGGGGGACAGATACGCAGTATTTT
CDR3 protein: CASSRTLAGGTDTQYF

clone size: .
D gene: .
J gene: TRBJ1-1
V gene: TRBV4-1
CDR3 DNA: TGCGCCAGCAGCCCAAAGGGGAACACTGAAGCTTTCTTT
CDR3 protein: CASSPKGNTEAFF

clone size: few
D gene: TRBD1
J gene: TRBJ1-2
V gene: TRBV5-4
CDR3 DNA: TGTGCCAGCAGCTCCCAAGACAGGGGATACTATGGCTACACCTTC
CDR3 protein: CASSSQDRGYYGYTF

clone size: once
D gene: .
J gene: TRBJ1-5
V gene: TRBV6-5
CDR3 DNA: TGTGCCAGCAGCCTCAGGGGAGGTCAGCCCCAGCATTTT
CDR3 protein: CASSLRGGQPQHF

clone size: few
D gene: TRBD1
J gene: TRBJ1-5
V gene: TRBV7-7
CDR3 DNA: TGTGCCAGCAGCCCCGACAGGGGACAGCCCCAGCATTTT
CDR3 protein: CASSPDRGQPQHF

clone size: few
D gene: TRBD2
J gene: TRBJ2-2
V gene: TRBV9
CDR3 DNA: TGTGCCAGCAGCGAGAGCCTAGCGGGGATTGATCCCGGGGAGCTGTTTTTT
CDR3 protein: CASSESLAGIDPGELFF

clone size: once
D gene: .
J gene: TRBJ2-1
V gene: TRBV5-6
CDR3 DNA: TGTGCCAGCAGCTTGGCGGGTACCTACAATGAGCAGTTCTTC
CDR3 protein: CASSLAGTYNEQFF

clone size: .
D gene: .
J gene: TRBJ1-1
V gene: TRBV27
CDR3 DNA: TGTGCCAGCAGTTCATACAGGAGCGGAGCTTTCTTT
CDR3 protein: CASSSYRSGAFF

clone size: .
D gene: .
J gene: TRBJ2-3
V gene: TRBV20-1
CDR3 DNA: TGCAGTGCTGGGGGGGATACGCAGTATTTT
CDR3 protein: CSAGGDTQYF

clone size: .
D gene: TRBD2
J gene: TRBJ2-1
V gene: TRBV29-1
CDR3 DNA: TGCAGCGTTGATGGACTAGCGGGGGGATACAATGAGCAGTTCTTC
CDR3 protein: CSVDGLAGGYNEQFF

clone size: .
D gene: .
J gene: TRBJ1-5
V gene: TRBV27
CDR3 DNA: TGTGCCAGCAGTTTCGGCGGAGGTAGCAATCAGCCCCAGCATTTT
CDR3 protein: CASSFGGGSNQPQHF

clone size: .
D gene: .
J gene: TRBJ2-7
V gene: TRBV11-3
CDR3 DNA: TGTGCCAGCAGCTTAGACAGGGGTGCAAGCGAGCAGTACTTC
CDR3 protein: CASSLDRGASEQYF

clone size: .
D gene: TRBD1
J gene: TRBJ2-7
V gene: TRBV4-3
CDR3 DNA: TGCGCCAGCAGCCAAGATCGGCCAGGGGGTGAGCAGTACTTC
CDR3 protein: CASSQDRPGGEQYF

clone size: .
D gene: .
J gene: TRBJ1-4
V gene: TRBV6-5
CDR3 DNA: TGTGCCAGCAGTCAATCCGTTAAGGATGAAAAACTGTTTTTT
CDR3 protein: CASSQSVKDEKLFF

clone size: .
D gene: TRBD1
J gene: TRBJ1-5
V gene: TRBV6-5
CDR3 DNA: TGTGCCAGCAGCCCCGGACAGGGGAATCAGCCCCAGCATTTT
CDR3 protein: CASSPGQGNQPQHF

clone size: .
D gene: .
J gene: TRBJ1-4
V gene: TRBV9
CDR3 DNA: TGTGCCAGCAGCGGATTCCTAGGGGGACTGTTTTTT
CDR3 protein: CASSGFLGGLFF

clone size: .
D gene: .
J gene: TRBJ2-7
V gene: TRBV4-3
CDR3 DNA: TGCGCCAGCAGCCAAGATTGGGGCCTGGGGGGTTTCTACGAGCAGTACTTC
CDR3 protein: CASSQDWGLGGFYEQYF

clone size: .
D gene: .
J gene: TRBJ2-7
V gene: TRBV29-1
CDR3 DNA: TGCAGCGTTGTGGACTACGAGCAGTACTTC
CDR3 protein: CSVVDYEQYF

clone size: .
D gene: .
J gene: TRBJ1-2
V gene: TRBV6-5
CDR3 DNA: TGTGCCAGCAGTTACTCGATAGGGCCTCCTAGCACCTTC
CDR3 protein: CASSYSIGPPSTF

clone size: .
D gene: .
J gene: TRBJ1-1
V gene: TRBV2
CDR3 DNA: TGTGCCAGCAGCCCTCGTCGGGGCACTGAAGCTTTCTTT
CDR3 protein: CASSPRRGTEAFF

clone size: .
D gene: TRBD2
J gene: TRBJ2-7
V gene: TRBV7-9
CDR3 DNA: TGTGCCAGCAGTTTGACTAGCGGATTTGGCGAGCAGTACTTC
CDR3 protein: CASSLTSGFGEQYF

clone size: once
D gene: TRBD1
J gene: TRBJ1-1
V gene: TRBV7-6
CDR3 DNA: TGTGCCAGCAGGGTCGGGACAGACCTCTGGGGGAACACTGAAGCTTTCTTT
CDR3 protein: CASRVGTDLWGNTEAFF

clone size: once
D gene: .
J gene: TRBJ2-3
V gene: TRBV19
CDR3 DNA: TGTGCCAGTAGTGTGGGTTACACAGATACGCAGTATTTT
CDR3 protein: CASSVGYTDTQYF

clone size: once
D gene: TRBD1
J gene: TRBJ2-7
V gene: TRBV7-6
CDR3 DNA: TGTGCCAGCAGCTTAGCGGGACAGACTTACTACGAGCAGTACTTC
CDR3 protein: CASSLAGQTYYEQYF

clone size: large
D gene: .
J gene: TRBJ1-1
V gene: TRBV29-1
CDR3 DNA: TGCAGCGTTGACAGGGCCACTGAAGCTTTCTTT
CDR3 protein: CSVDRATEAFF

clone size: once
D gene: TRBD1
J gene: TRBJ1-1
V gene: TRBV29-1
CDR3 DNA: TGCAGCGTTGAACGCTCGGCAGGGGGCGATACTGAAGCTTTCTTT
CDR3 protein: CSVERSAGGDTEAFF

clone size: .
D gene: .
J gene: TRBJ2-7
V gene: TRBV5-4
CDR3 DNA: TGTGCCAGCAGCACAGGGCTCGAGCAGTACTTC
CDR3 protein: CASSTGLEQYF

clone size: .
D gene: TRBD1
J gene: TRBJ1-2
V gene: TRBV18
CDR3 DNA: TGTGCCAGCTCTCGAGGGACAGTAGCTAACTATGGCTACACCTTC
CDR3 protein: CASSRGTVANYGYTF

clone size: .
D gene: TRBD2
J gene: TRBJ2-5
V gene: TRBV9
CDR3 DNA: TGTGCCAGCAGCGAGAGGCGGGGGGGGCCTCTCCAAGAGACCCAGTACTTC
CDR3 protein: CASSERRGGPLQETQYF

clone size: .
D gene: TRBD1
J gene: TRBJ1-5
V gene: TRBV2
CDR3 DNA: TGTGCCAGCCGTGGGTCAAGGACAGGGAGGAGACAGCCCCAGCATTTT
CDR3 protein: CASRGSRTGRRQPQHF

clone size: .
D gene: TRBD2
J gene: TRBJ2-5
V gene: TRBV5-1
CDR3 DNA: TGCGCCAGCAGCCTTAGCGGGGTTAATCAAGAGACCCAGTACTTC
CDR3 protein: CASSLSGVNQETQYF

clone size: .
D gene: .
J gene: TRBJ2-3
V gene: TRBV7-6
CDR3 DNA: TGTGCCAGCAGCTCATGGGGGGTACGGGAGACGAGGGCAGATACGCAGTATTTT
CDR3 protein: CASSSWGVRETRADTQYF

clone size: .
D gene: .
J gene: TRBJ1-2
V gene: TRBV19
CDR3 DNA: TGTGCCAGTAGTATTATGGGGGAAGCTAACTATGGCTACACCTTC
CDR3 protein: CASSIMGEANYGYTF

clone size: .
D gene: .
J gene: TRBJ2-5
V gene: TRBV7-6
CDR3 DNA: TGTGCCAGCAGCTTCGAGCGAGAGACCCAGTACTTC
CDR3 protein: CASSFERETQYF

clone size: .
D gene: TRBD1
J gene: TRBJ2-5
V gene: TRBV11-1
CDR3 DNA: TGTGCCAGCAGCTTCGACTCGACAGGGCTCCAAGAGACCCAGTACTTC
CDR3 protein: CASSFDSTGLQETQYF

clone size: few
D gene: TRBD1
J gene: TRBJ1-2
V gene: TRBV27
CDR3 DNA: TGTGCCAGCAGTTTGGGACAGGCGAGAGGCTACACCTTC
CDR3 protein: CASSLGQARGYTF

clone size: .
D gene: TRBD1
J gene: TRBJ2-7
V gene: TRBV9
CDR3 DNA: TGTGCCAGCAGCGTAGCCACAGGGGGCTACGACGAGCAGTACTTC
CDR3 protein: CASSVATGGYDEQYF

clone size: .
D gene: .
J gene: TRBJ2-5
V gene: TRBV16
CDR3 DNA: TGTGCCAGCAGCCAATCTCTCCAGGGGAGGTCAGAGACCCAGTACTTC
CDR3 protein: CASSQSLQGRSETQYF

clone size: .
D gene: .
J gene: TRBJ2-5
V gene: TRBV29-1
CDR3 DNA: TGCAGCGGAGCATTGGCGGTCCAAGAGACCCAGTACTTC
CDR3 protein: CSGALAVQETQYF

clone size: .
D gene: TRBD2
J gene: TRBJ2-5
V gene: TRBV19
CDR3 DNA: TGTGCCAGTCGCAATAGCGGGGGGGGAGAGACCCAGTACTTC
CDR3 protein: CASRNSGGGETQYF

clone size: .
D gene: TRBD2
J gene: TRBJ2-7
V gene: TRBV7-6
CDR3 DNA: TGTGCCAGCAGCTTAGGAGACGGGGGGTGGTACGAGCAGTACTTC
CDR3 protein: CASSLGDGGWYEQYF

clone size: .
D gene: .
J gene: TRBJ1-1
V gene: TRBV28
CDR3 DNA: TGTGCCAGCAGTTTATACCAGCCCATGAACACTGAAGCTTTCTTT
CDR3 protein: CASSLYQPMNTEAFF

clone size: .
D gene: .
J gene: TRBJ1-2
V gene: TRBV6-1
CDR3 DNA: TGTGCCAGCAGTTTAGGGATCGAATATGGCTACACCTTC
CDR3 protein: CASSLGIEYGYTF

clone size: .
D gene: .
J gene: TRBJ2-7
V gene: TRBV11-1
CDR3 DNA: TGTGCCAGCAGCTTATCCCGAGGGCCTCCTACCTACGAGCAGTACTTC
CDR3 protein: CASSLSRGPPTYEQYF

clone size: .
D gene: .
J gene: TRBJ1-4
V gene: TRBV11-2
CDR3 DNA: TGTGCCAGCAGCCCGGGGACCCTAGCTAATGAAAAACTGTTTTTT
CDR3 protein: CASSPGTLANEKLFF

clone size: .
D gene: .
J gene: TRBJ1-1
V gene: TRBV19
CDR3 DNA: TGTGCCAGCTCATCCGACCGTGGGACTGAAGCTTTCTTT
CDR3 protein: CASSSDRGTEAFF

clone size: few
D gene: .
J gene: TRBJ2-2
V gene: TRBV7-2
CDR3 DNA: TGTGCCAGCAGCTTAGGATCGGGTACCGGGGAGCTGTTTTTT
CDR3 protein: CASSLGSGTGELFF